What follows are 32 T cell receptor beta chains derived from one specimen sequenced in a study of blood T cells in healthy people across ages. The authors ran a second PCR of 7 to 11 cycles using a sample-barcoded 5' primer and a J-beta primer mix. TCRdb re-called the 5' RACE reads with MiXCR, one entry per CDR3 protein. This sample has some 1.6 million distinct CDR3 sequences, with 34% found just once. Sequenced input: blood. All receptors come from a woman in her twenties or thirties in good health.

CDR3 sequence (DNA): TGCAGTGCTAGTGTTAGCGGAAGCTCCTACAATGAGCAGTTCTTC. The encoded protein is CSASVSGSSYNEQFF. The J gene is TRBJ2-1, the V gene TRBV20-1; possibly TRBD2 for D (6 bases). Trimming left V 3 bases short and J 0 bases short, with 12 bases between. The germline CDR1 and CDR2 sequences are DFQATT and SNEGSKA (reference sequence). The CDR3 covers 15 residues.

The table lists this clonotype with a count of one. The chain employs TRBV27 and TRBJ1-1, with D perhaps TRBD1 (6 bases). V was cut by 5 bases and J by 4 bases, with 17 bases left in between. Germline loops: CDR1 MNHEY, CDR2 SMNVEV (reference sequence). The CDR3 runs 15 residues. In DNA form, the CDR3 reads TGTGCCAGCAGTCGACTGGGGACATCAGGCACTGAAGCTTTCTTT. Translating gives CASSRLGTSGTEAFF.

CDR3 residues: CATRSGGLSNQPQHF. The CDR3 DNA reads as TGTGCCACCAGATCAGGGGGCCTGAGCAATCAGCCCCAGCATTTT. The rearrangement uses TRBV15 and TRBJ1-5; 8 bases align to TRBD1. Per germline, CDR1 LNHNV and CDR2 YYDKDF (reference sequence). The CDR3 contains 15 residues. V dropped 6 bases and J dropped 1; count of bases not matched to a gene: 5.

In its sample, this clonotype was seen once. The chain has TRBV5-1 and TRBJ2-1; the D gene is possibly TRBD1 (5 bases). Looked up from germline, CDR1 is SGHRS and CDR2 is YFSETQ. The V gene lost 7 bases and the J gene lost 0 bases, with 20 bases spanning the gap. The CDR3 has 17 amino acids. The CDR3 DNA sequence: TGCGCCAGCGGCTCCGGACGGCGACAGAGCTCCTACAATGAGCAGTTCTTC. Amino acid sequence: CASGSGRRQSSYNEQFF.

There are a few counts of this clonotype. This rearrangement joins TRBV20-1 to TRBJ2-5; a possible D gene is TRBD1 (5 bases). Germline CDR1 is DFQATT and CDR2 is SNEGSKA (reference sequence). Trimming cost V 7 bases and J 5 bases, with 11 bases left between them. There are 11 residues in the CDR3. The CDR3 here is CSELRQETQYF. The CDR3 DNA follows: TGCAGTGAACTTCGACAGGAGACCCAGTACTTC.

The V call is TRBV18, the J call TRBJ2-5, with D tentatively TRBD2 (6 bases). Germline V gene lookup returns CDR1 KGHSH and CDR2 LQKENI. This CDR3 region has 15 residues. Trimming removed 5 bases from V and 2 bases from J, with 15 bases in between. Written as DNA, the CDR3 is TGTGCCAGCTCATGTCGTACTAGCCGACAAGAGACCCAGTACTTC. Translating gives CASSCRTSRQETQYF.

This clonotype was counted only a few times. The chain combines TRBV5-1 with TRBJ2-7; 7 bases agree with TRBD1. Germline V gives CDR1 SGHRS, CDR2 YFSETQ. The CDR3 sequence is 17 residues long. V lost 0 bases and J lost 0; bases outside the gene matches: 9. CDR3 sequence: CASSLGLGTDPSYEQYF. The CDR3 DNA reads TGCGCCAGCAGCTTGGGCTTAGGGACAGATCCCTCCTACGAGCAGTACTTC.

This chain uses TRBV20-1 with TRBJ2-5, with D uncertain. In germline, CDR1 is DFQATT, CDR2 SNEGSKA (reference sequence). The V gene lost 0 bases and the J gene lost 11 bases, with 22 bases spanning the gap. The CDR3 is made up of 15 amino acids. CDR3 sequence (DNA): TGCAGTGCTAGAGATGACAACAGATACTACAATGAGCAGTACTTC. Protein product: CSARDDNRYYNEQYF.

This clonotype occurred many times. This rearrangement joins TRBV7-2 to TRBJ2-5; D uncertain. CDR3 length equals 13 residues. Germline V lookup: CDR1 SGHTA, CDR2 FQGNSA. Trimming left V 5 bases short and J 5 bases short, with 12 bases between. CDR3 DNA: TGTGCCAGCAGCCGTGGTAGTGCGGAGACCCAGTACTTC. The encoded protein is CASSRGSAETQYF.

This chain uses TRBV9 with TRBJ2-7, with D unclear. The CDR3 totals 15 residues. V lost 4 bases and J lost 2, with 16 bases in between. Per the germline V gene, CDR1 is SGDLS and CDR2 is YYNGEE. In DNA, the CDR3 is TGTGCCAGCAGCCACTCCGAGGAGAGGACCTACGAGCAGTACTTC. The encoded protein is CASSHSEERTYEQYF.

This CDR3 reads CASSVGGTFSYEQYF. The CDR3 DNA sequence: TGTGCCAGCAGCGTAGGCGGCACGTTTTCCTACGAGCAGTACTTC. The rearrangement links TRBV9 to TRBJ2-7; D not resolved. The germline gives CDR1 SGDLS, CDR2 YYNGEE. V dropped 0 bases and J dropped 1 base, with 11 bases sitting between them. This CDR3 spans 15 amino acids.

V usage is TRBV11-2 and J usage is TRBJ2-1; 10 bases match TRBD2. This CDR3 has 17 residues. Germline-derived CDR1 and CDR2 are SGHAT and FQNNGV. Trimming took 0 bases from V and 7 from J; bases not matched to a gene: 9. This chain's CDR3 is CASSLELASGRLNEQFF. CDR3 sequence (DNA): TGTGCCAGCAGCTTAGAATTGGCTAGCGGGAGACTGAATGAGCAGTTCTTC.

On this clonotype: A much larger clone differs by one base, so this may be a read error. The chain combines TRBV5-6 with TRBJ1-5; D is possibly TRBD1 (5 bases). Trimming took 0 bases from V and 7 from J, leaving 8 bases between them. This CDR3 has 13 residues. Germline lookup yields CDR1 SGHDT and CDR2 YYEEEE. CDR3 bases: TGTGCCAGCAGCTTGGGCAGGGAACAGCCCCAGCATTTT. Translating gives CASSLGREQPQHF.

This clonotype was detected ten times or more. The chain joins TRBV3-1 to TRBJ2-5; D gene unclear. CDR1 is LGHDT, CDR2 YNNKEL, per germline (reference sequence). V lost 0 bases, J lost 4 bases, and 6 bases lay in between. The CDR3 extends over 13 amino acids. CDR3 coding DNA: TGTGCCAGCAGCCAAGATGGCGGAGAGACCCAGTACTTC. It specifies CASSQDGGETQYF.

With respect to this clonotype: It may be a read error: a sequence one base away is much more abundant. This chain connects TRBV29-1 to TRBJ2-5, with TRBD1 matching over 12 bases. CDR3 length: 15 amino acids. V lost 6 bases to trimming and J lost 5 bases; unmatched junction nucleotides: 10. Germline CDR1 is SQVTM and CDR2 is ANQGSEA. CDR3: CSVIKGQGAGETQYF. CDR3 bases: TGCAGCGTCATAAAGGGACAGGGGGCGGGGGAGACCCAGTACTTC.

This clonotype was detected many times. For the CDR3, the DNA is TGCAGCGTTACCTTACTGACGTGGAAGAACAATGAGCAGTTCTTC. Translation: CSVTLLTWKNNEQFF. V gene TRBV29-1 combines with J gene TRBJ2-1; D remains unclear. The V gene's germline CDR1 is SQVTM and CDR2 ANQGSEA. With 5 bases removed from V and 5 bases from J, the gap between germline ends came to 19 bases. The CDR3 spans 15 residues.

The chain combines TRBV30 with TRBJ2-5, with a possible D match to TRBD2 (5 bases). V dropped 0 bases and J dropped 11 bases, with 13 bases sitting between them. Germline assignment: CDR1 GTSNPN and CDR2 SVGIG (reference sequence). The CDR3 covers 12 residues. CDR3 sequence (DNA): TGTGCCTGGAGTGTAAGGACTGGAGAGCAGTACTTC. Its protein product is CAWSVRTGEQYF.

This sequence joins TRBV15 and TRBJ1-2; D gene unclear. The CDR3 has 15 amino acids. Germline V gene sequence: CDR1 LNHNV, CDR2 YYDKDF (reference sequence). Trimming left V 0 bases short and J 4 bases short, with 12 bases between. As DNA, the CDR3 is TGTGCCACCAGCAGAGATCTGGAGGGCTCCTATGGCTACACCTTC. Protein sequence: CATSRDLEGSYGYTF.

Only a few counts were recorded for this clonotype. The genes are TRBV6-1 and TRBJ2-5; D is ambiguous. V was shortened by 0 bases and J by 7 bases, with 9 bases between the two germline ends. Germline V gene lookup returns CDR1 MNHNS and CDR2 SASEGT. This CDR3 is 13 amino acids long. In DNA form, the CDR3 reads TGTGCCAGCAGTGAAGCGTTCTGGGGGACCCAGTACTTC. Protein: CASSEAFWGTQYF.

This clonotype was seen only a few times. The chain links TRBV5-1 to TRBJ1-1, with 7 nucleotides matching TRBD1. The CDR3 consists of 15 residues. After removal of 4 bases from V and 1 base from J, the junction contained 7 bases not matched to a gene. CDR1 is SGHRS, CDR2 YFSETQ, per germline. In nucleotides, the CDR3 is TGCGCCAGCAGCCTCGGACAGGATCGGAACACTGAAGCTTTCTTT. This codes for CASSLGQDRNTEAFF.

This clonotype came up once. V gene TRBV3-1 combines with J gene TRBJ2-7; 11 bases align to TRBD2. Judging by the DNA end, TRBJ2-5 fits better; the J call may be wrong. From germline, CDR1 is LGHDT and CDR2 YNNKEL (reference sequence). The CDR3 totals 16 residues. This chain's CDR3 is CASRPGLADIQETQYF. CDR3 bases: TGTGCCAGCCGGCCGGGACTAGCGGATATACAAGAGACCCAGTACTTC.

The chain recombines TRBV20-1 with TRBJ1-2; no reliable D call. Germline-derived CDR1 and CDR2 are DFQATT and SNEGSKA (reference sequence). With 3 bases removed from V and 8 bases from J, the gap between germline ends came to 16 bases. This CDR3 region has 13 residues. The CDR3 coding sequence is TGCAGTGCTAGCAGAGACTCAGAAGCGGGCTACACCTTC. This translates into CSASRDSEAGYTF.

This clonotype was detected only a few times. The chain couples TRBV5-1 to TRBJ2-7; 7 bases agree with TRBD1. V lost 8 bases to trimming and J lost 0 bases; unmatched junction nucleotides: 11. The length of the CDR3 is 15 residues. CDR1 is SGHRS, CDR2 YFSETQ, per germline. Written as DNA, the CDR3 is TGCGCCAGTGAGCTCCGGGACAGACACTCCTACGAGCAGTACTTC. It encodes CASELRDRHSYEQYF. Looking up the rest from reference TRBV5-1 and TRBJ2-7 gives the full variable domain: KAGVTQTPRYLIKTRGQQVTLSCSPISGHRSVSWYQQTPGQGLQFLFEYFSETQRNKGNFPGRFSGRQFSNSRSEMNVSTLELGDSALYLCASELRDRHSYEQYFGPGTRLTVT.

For the CDR3, the DNA is TGTGCCAGCAGTCAAAACTCCCCGGGCCCTGTGCAGTACTTC. Translating it yields CASSQNSPGPVQYF. J is TRBJ2-5 and V is TRBV28; D gene unclear. The CDR3 consists of 14 residues. The V gene's germline CDR1 is MDHEN and CDR2 SYDVKM. Trimming shortened V by 5 bases and J by 11 bases, and 21 bases separated the two germline ends.

This clonotype has a handful of counts. The chain joins TRBV18 to TRBJ2-1; D possibly corresponds to TRBD2 (6 bases). The CDR3 length is 16 residues. Trimming cost V 6 bases and J 7 bases, with 22 bases left between them. Germline loops: CDR1 KGHSH, CDR2 LQKENI. The CDR3 DNA reads as TGTGCCAGCTCCCCAGGGACGGAGGGGCAGCCTAATGAGCAGTTCTTC. Its protein is CASSPGTEGQPNEQFF.

The genes are TRBV27 and TRBJ2-7; possible D gene TRBD2, 5 bases. V gave up 8 bases and J gave up 4 bases, with 18 bases separating them. The germline V gene has CDR1 MNHEY and CDR2 SMNVEV (reference sequence). CDR3 length equals 14 residues. CDR3 loop: CASWKLGSRYEQYF. The CDR3 DNA sequence: TGTGCCAGCTGGAAACTAGGATCACGGTACGAGCAGTACTTC.

A word on this clonotype: One end of the junction is discordant with germline, which a read error may explain. The V and J genes are TRBV6-5 and TRBJ1-5, with D possibly matching TRBD1 (6 bases). Germline-derived CDR1 and CDR2 are MNHEY and SVGAGI. CDR3 length equals 19 residues. The CDR3 nucleotides are TGTGTCAGCAGTTACGCAGGGGATATCCCCTTAGGTAGCAATCAGCCCCAGCATTTT. Encoded protein: CVSSYAGDIPLGSNQPQHF.

The rearrangement joins TRBV7-3 to TRBJ2-2, with 8 bases aligning to TRBD1. CDR1 SGHTA and CDR2 FQGTGA come from the germline V gene. The CDR3 loop spans 16 amino acids. V dropped 3 bases and J dropped 5; count of bases not matched to a gene: 8. Here the CDR3 reads CASSLGWTGRTGELFF. Here the CDR3 DNA reads TGTGCCAGCAGCTTGGGGTGGACAGGGAGAACCGGGGAGCTGTTTTTT.

This chain uses TRBV2 with TRBJ2-1, with D possibly TRBD2 on 6 matching bases. The CDR3 is made up of 14 amino acids. Between the trimmed V and J ends, which lost 6 bases and 5 bases, there was a span of 14 bases. The germline V gene encodes CDR1 SNHLY and CDR2 FYNNEI. Here the CDR3 reads CASRREVNHNEQFF. The CDR3 nucleotides read TGTGCCAGCAGAAGGGAGGTCAACCACAATGAGCAGTTCTTC.

This chain links TRBV27 with TRBJ2-3; perhaps TRBD2 as D (5 bases). The V end was cut by 4 bases, the J end by 0 bases, with 23 bases between. The CDR3 spans 19 residues. Germline V lookup: CDR1 MNHEY, CDR2 SMNVEV (reference sequence). CDR3 amino acids: CASSSRGKGVKPSTDTQYF. The CDR3 bases are TGTGCCAGCAGTTCACGGGGTAAAGGAGTCAAACCTAGCACAGATACGCAGTATTTT.

The chain is built from TRBV5-1 and TRBJ2-7; D might be TRBD1 or TRBD2, each matching 5 bases. This CDR3 is built from 15 residues. Trimming removed 3 bases at V and 0 bases at J, with 13 bases between. Germline V gives CDR1 SGHRS, CDR2 YFSETQ. Here the CDR3 reads CASSSVGGSSYEQYF. CDR3 sequence (DNA): TGCGCCAGCAGCTCGGTTGGGGGAAGCTCCTACGAGCAGTACTTC.

This clonotype was recorded only once. This rearrangement joins TRBV20-1 to TRBJ2-7; the D is unclear. The germline CDR1 and CDR2 sequences are DFQATT and SNEGSKA (reference sequence). The V and J ends lost 0 bases and 2 bases respectively, with 14 bases between them. This CDR3 is built from 15 residues. The CDR3 protein is CSARDLQGAAYEQYF. CDR3 bases: TGCAGTGCTAGAGACCTCCAAGGAGCAGCCTACGAGCAGTACTTC.